This TCR beta chain comes out of a study of control samples from healthy donors and cancer patients. Germline V gives CDR1 PRHDT, CDR2 FYEKMQ (reference sequence). Trimming cost V 5 bases and J 6 bases, with 17 bases left between them. The length of the CDR3 is 15 residues. Sequencing was performed with immunoSEQ multiplex PCR; in TCRdb, only in-frame clones are kept and a portion is missing. Seen here are about 150,000 clones, roughly 93% observed once, and the top ten hold more than 5%. This rearrangement joins TRBV13 to TRBJ2-1; tentatively, D is TRBD2 (5 bases). The sequence derives from a man aged 18 to 30 in good health. Sequencing was performed on blood. The CDR3 DNA sequence: TGTGCCAGCAGCGCGGGTCTACACCGGGGCAATGAGCAGTTCTTC. Translated: CASSAGLHRGNEQFF.